These T cell receptor beta chains were read from a single sample in a study of control samples from healthy donors and cancer patients. TCRdb's copy holds only in-frame clones and misses some; the assay was immunoSEQ multiplex PCR. The sample has fewer than 90,000 clones, 80% to 90% seen once. The sequencing input was blood. The receptors here all came from a man between 50 and 59 years old in good health. Both conserved end residues are part of each CDR3. A D gene is named only where the DNA matches it firmly. Clone size, where shown, is once, few, many, or a class for clones that have expanded.

j_call	d_call	clone_size	v_call	cdr3_nt	cdr3_aa
TRBJ1-6	NA	NA	TRBV15	TGTGCCACCAGCAGTTCAGGAGAATATAATTCACCCCTCCACTTT	CATSSSGEYNSPLHF
TRBJ2-3	TRBD1	NA	TRBV29-1	TGCAGCGTTGAGGGACAGGGAGGAGATACGCAGTATTTT	CSVEGQGGDTQYF
TRBJ1-1	NA	NA	TRBV27	TGTGCCAGCAGTCATCGAGGTACTGAAGCTTTCTTT	CASSHRGTEAFF
TRBJ2-5	NA	NA	TRBV7-3	TGTGCCAGCAGCTTTAATCAGGGCCACGAAGAGACCCAGTACTTC	CASSFNQGHEETQYF
TRBJ2-1	TRBD1	NA	TRBV29-1	TGCAGCGTTGGGGACAGCCTTACATACAATGAGCAGTTCTTC	CSVGDSLTYNEQFF
TRBJ2-7	NA	NA	TRBV7-6	TGTGCCAGCAGCTCGGTTGGAGGGCGTTTCGACGAGCAGTACTTC	CASSSVGGRFDEQYF
TRBJ2-1	TRBD2	NA	TRBV7-2	TGTGCCAGCAGCTCTTCCGGGACTAGGGGGAATGAGCAGTTCTTC	CASSSSGTRGNEQFF
TRBJ1-4	NA	NA	TRBV5-6	TGTGCCAGCAGCTTGGGGTACTCCAGTGGAGAACTGTTTTTT	CASSLGYSSGELFF
TRBJ2-3	NA	few	TRBV5-6	TGTGCCAGCAGCTCCGGACCTTACACAGATACGCAGTATTTT	CASSSGPYTDTQYF
TRBJ2-3	TRBD2	NA	TRBV5-4	TGTGCCAGCAGCCCCGGACTAGCGGGGTACACAGATACGCAGTATTTT	CASSPGLAGYTDTQYF
TRBJ1-2	NA	NA	TRBV6-5	TGTGCCAGCAGTTACAATCAGGATTCAGGCTACACCTTC	CASSYNQDSGYTF
TRBJ1-2	NA	NA	TRBV5-1	TGCGCCAGCAGCTTGGGACTGTCCTATGGCTACACCTTC	CASSLGLSYGYTF
TRBJ1-2	NA	NA	TRBV10-2	TGCGCCAGCAGTGAGTCGGGCAGGGGCGGCCCAACGGGCGGCTACACCTTC	CASSESGRGGPTGGYTF
TRBJ2-7	NA	NA	TRBV4-3	TGCGCCAGCAGCCAAGAGGTATCCGGGACCTCCTACGAGCAGTACTTC	CASSQEVSGTSYEQYF
TRBJ1-3	TRBD1	NA	TRBV5-1	TGCGCCAGCAGCCCGGACAGGGTTGCCACCATATATTTT	CASSPDRVATIYF
TRBJ1-6	TRBD1	NA	TRBV18	TGTGCCAGCTCACCATCATCATGGGGACAGCCTAATTCACCCCTCCACTTT	CASSPSSWGQPNSPLHF
TRBJ2-1	NA	NA	TRBV12-2	TGTGCAAGTCGCCCACAGAGGGACGCGGGCGTAGATAAGCGGGTTCGATCCTACAATGAGCAGTTCTTC	CASRPQRDAGVDKRVRSYNEQFF
TRBJ2-5	NA	NA	TRBV9	TGTGCCAGCAGCGTCACTGGAAACCAAGAGACCCAGTACTTC	CASSVTGNQETQYF
TRBJ2-1	TRBD1	NA	TRBV10-1	TGCGCCAGCAGTGGTAGCAGGGGACAGGATAATGAGCAGTTCTTC	CASSGSRGQDNEQFF
TRBJ1-2	TRBD1	NA	TRBV4-1	TGCGCCAGCAGCCAAAGGACAGGGGGGAACTATGGCTACACCTTC	CASSQRTGGNYGYTF
TRBJ2-2	TRBD1	NA	TRBV14	TGTGCCAGCAGGGCAGGGGGATTTGCCGGGGAGCTGTTTTTT	CASRAGGFAGELFF
TRBJ1-1	TRBD1	NA	TRBV19	TGTGCCAGTAGTATAGCGGCTAAGGCGGCAGGGGGAAACACTGAAGCTTTCTTT	CASSIAAKAAGGNTEAFF
TRBJ2-1	TRBD2	NA	TRBV7-9	TGTGCCAGCAGCCCATTACCGGGACTAAGGGTTAGGGAGCAGTTCTTC	CASSPLPGLRVREQFF
TRBJ1-4	NA	few	TRBV5-8	TGTGCCAGCAGCTCCGGGCTATGGGATGAAAAACTGTTTTTT	CASSSGLWDEKLFF
TRBJ1-1	NA	NA	TRBV10-3	TGTGCCATCAGGGGACGGAATACCGAAACTGAAGCTTTCTTT	CAIRGRNTETEAFF
TRBJ2-5	NA	NA	TRBV24-1	TGTGCCACCAGTGATTTGCGGGGGGCGGGAGAGACCCAGTACTTC	CATSDLRGAGETQYF
TRBJ1-1	NA	NA	TRBV10-2	TGCGCCAGCAAGGTAGGGGAGTACACTGAAGCTTTCTTT	CASKVGEYTEAFF
TRBJ1-5	NA	NA	TRBV3-1/TRBV3-2	TGTGCCAGCAGTCAAGAGGGGATTCAGCCCCAGCATTTT	CASSQEGIQPQHF
TRBJ2-1	NA	NA	TRBV2	TGTGCCAGCAGTGCCTTAGGACAGCTCGGCTACAATGAGCAGTTCTTC	CASSALGQLGYNEQFF
TRBJ1-1	NA	NA	TRBV5-1	TGCGCCAGCAGCTTGGTCGGCACTATCAACACTGAAGCTTTCTTT	CASSLVGTINTEAFF
TRBJ2-1	NA	NA	TRBV5-1	TGCGCCAGCAGCCCCACACAGGGCTCCTACAATGAGCAGTTCTTC	CASSPTQGSYNEQFF
TRBJ1-2	NA	NA	TRBV24-1	TGTGCCACCAGTGATTGGGGGAGAGAGGGAGTGGACGGCTACACCTTC	CATSDWGREGVDGYTF
TRBJ2-2	TRBD2	NA	TRBV19	TGTGCCAGTAGATCGGGAGGGCCTAACACCGGGGAGCTGTTTTTT	CASRSGGPNTGELFF
TRBJ2-7	TRBD2	NA	TRBV25-1	TGTGCCACTATGACCGCTAGCGGTGGGGTCGAGCAGTACTTC	CATMTASGGVEQYF
TRBJ1-1	NA	few	TRBV2	TGTGCCAGCAGTGTGACTGCTGACACTGAAGCTTTCTTT	CASSVTADTEAFF
TRBJ1-5	NA	NA	TRBV19	TGTGCCAGTAGTATGGATAGGTATCAGCCCCAGCATTTT	CASSMDRYQPQHF
TRBJ1-2	NA	NA	TRBV9	TGTGCCAGCAGCCAAGGGGGGGCGACTAACTATGGCTACACCTTC	CASSQGGATNYGYTF
TRBJ1-6	NA	NA	TRBV5-6	TGTGCCAGCAGCTTGGGACAGTCTAATTCACCCCTCCACTTT	CASSLGQSNSPLHF
TRBJ2-1	NA	NA	TRBV5-5	TGTGCCAGCAGCTTGCCGCCAGCCACCTACAATGAGCAGTTCTTC	CASSLPPATYNEQFF
TRBJ1-5	NA	NA	TRBV28	TGTGCCAGCAGTCTCCCGGACACAAGTCAGCCCCAGCATTTT	CASSLPDTSQPQHF
TRBJ1-5	NA	NA	TRBV4-2	TGTGCCAGCAGCCAAGACTCTACTAACAATCAGCCCCAGCATTTT	CASSQDSTNNQPQHF